A single sample is the source of the 15 T cell receptor beta chains below, sequenced in a study of blood T cell repertoires in COVID-19. Sequencing used immunoSEQ multiplex PCR; TCRdb keeps in-frame clones, though not all of them. Here the sample spans 150,000 to 250,000 clones, roughly 84% being singletons. Material: PBMCs or T cells enriched from blood (not recorded which). The origin of the receptors is a middle-aged man who had recovered from COVID-19.

This sequence joins TRBV6-4 and TRBJ2-3, with a possible D match to TRBD1 (5 bases). Germline loops: CDR1 MRHNA, CDR2 SNTAGT. V lost 2 bases and J 7 bases, leaving 7 bases between the germline ends. The length of the CDR3 is 12 residues. The CDR3 DNA is TGTGCCAGCAGTGACCAGGGCTATACGCAGTATTTT. It translates to CASSDQGYTQYF.

This clone was found a few times. The chain links TRBV6-2 or TRBV6-3 to TRBJ2-2; 12 positions agree with TRBD2. V was clipped by 4 bases and J by 6 bases; unmatched bases: 9. Germline V lookup: CDR1 MNHEY, CDR2 SVGEGT. This CDR3 region has 17 residues. The CDR3 here is CASSSLAGGLTSGELFF. The CDR3 DNA reads as TGTGCCAGCAGTTCACTAGCGGGGGGTCTTACCTCCGGGGAGCTGTTTTTT.

The chain employs TRBV7-6 and TRBJ2-3, with D uncertain. This CDR3 contains 12 residues. V was cut by 0 bases and J by 6 bases, with 4 bases left in between. The germline V gene encodes CDR1 SGHVS and CDR2 FNYEAQ. The CDR3 sequence is CASSLASDTQYF. The CDR3 nucleotides are TGTGCCAGCAGCTTAGCGAGTGATACGCAGTATTTT.

The chain recombines TRBV7-6 with TRBJ2-5; 11 positions agree with TRBD2. Germline trimming cut 8 bases from V and 5 bases from J; bases unmatched to any gene: 13. CDR3 length equals 16 residues. The V gene's germline CDR1 is SGHVS and CDR2 FNYEAQ. CDR3 loop: CASLSGGAAQGETQYF. The CDR3 bases are TGTGCCAGCCTTAGCGGGGGGGCCGCCCAAGGGGAGACCCAGTACTTC.

CDR3: CASSFTQTFYGYTF. CDR3 coding DNA: TGTGCCAGCAGCTTTACACAGACATTCTATGGCTACACCTTC. This rearrangement joins TRBV3-1 (or the pseudogene TRBV3-2) to TRBJ1-2; D unclear. The germline V and J ends were trimmed by 5 bases and 4 bases, with 14 bases remaining between them. Germline values: CDR1 LGHDT, CDR2 YNNKEL (reference sequence). The CDR3 extends over 14 amino acids.

This chain joins TRBV24-1 and TRBJ2-7; TRBD1 matches at 9 bases. The V segment lost 4 bases and the J segment 3 bases; nucleotides outside the gene matches: 6. Germline assignment: CDR1 KGHDR and CDR2 SFDVKD. The CDR3 has 15 amino acids. CDR3: CATSDPGQGNYEQYF. The DNA of the CDR3 is TGTGCCACCAGTGACCCAGGACAGGGGAACTACGAGCAGTACTTC.

The chain links TRBV7-8 to TRBJ1-2; 8 nucleotides agree with TRBD1. Germline V CDR1 and CDR2: SGHVS, FQNEAQ. Trimming at V came to 4 bases and at J to 2 bases, leaving 3 bases not matched to a gene. CDR3 length: 14 residues. The CDR3 is CASSSQGGNYGYTF. The CDR3 DNA reads as TGTGCCAGCAGCTCACAGGGGGGAAACTATGGCTACACCTTC.

This clone was detected many times. The chain has TRBV6-5 and TRBJ1-6, with D perhaps matching TRBD1 (5 bases). V dropped 7 bases and J dropped 5 bases, with 9 bases sitting between them. CDR1 and CDR2 from the germline V gene are MNHEY and SVGAGI. This CDR3 has 13 residues. The CDR3 loop reads CASMGLNNSPLHF. The CDR3 DNA reads TGTGCCAGCATGGGACTAAATAATTCACCCCTCCACTTT.

This chain links TRBV6-5 with TRBJ1-1, with 10 bases that match TRBD1. The trim removed 2 bases at V and 4 bases at J, leaving 4 bases unmatched. The germline CDR1 and CDR2 sequences are MNHEY and SVGAGI. This CDR3 region has 15 residues. The CDR3 is CASSYRDRGSTEAFF. In nucleotides, the CDR3 is TGTGCCAGCAGTTACAGGGACAGGGGTAGCACTGAAGCTTTCTTT.

This clone was recorded once. Other DNA sequences within the sample encode an identical CDR3. The CDR3 DNA reads as TGTGCCAGCAGTTTAAGCCCCCAAGAGACCCAGTACTTC. Translation: CASSLSPQETQYF. The genes are TRBV27 and TRBJ2-5, with D uncertain. CDR3 length equals 13 residues. The germline gives CDR1 MNHEY, CDR2 SMNVEV (reference sequence). The ends were cut back, 2 bases at V and 1 base at J, with 5 bases in the middle.

V usage is TRBV6-4 and J usage is TRBJ1-2, with 8 bases fitting TRBD1. V lost 6 bases and J lost 7; bases outside the gene matches: 7. The V gene's germline CDR1 is MRHNA and CDR2 SNTAGT. CDR3 length equals 13 residues. The CDR3: CASSHDRGTGYTF. The CDR3 DNA reads as TGTGCCAGCAGCCACGACAGGGGAACTGGCTACACCTTC.

The rearrangement uses TRBV6-1 and TRBJ1-5, with 9 bases identical to TRBD1. Germline V gives CDR1 MNHNS, CDR2 SASEGT. The V segment lost 2 bases and the J segment 2 bases; nucleotides outside the gene matches: 10. This CDR3 has 18 amino acids. The CDR3 here is CASSEIQSGQGRNQPQHF. The CDR3 nucleotides are TGTGCCAGCAGTGAAATCCAGTCGGGACAGGGCCGCAATCAGCCCCAGCATTTT.

The genes are TRBV9 and TRBJ2-3; possibly TRBD1 for D (6 bases). Germline-derived CDR1 and CDR2 are SGDLS and YYNGEE. CDR3 length equals 13 residues. V lost 7 bases and J 2 bases, leaving 11 bases between the germline ends. The CDR3 loop is CASAPGATDTQYF. The DNA for the CDR3 is TGTGCCAGCGCCCCAGGGGCCACAGATACGCAGTATTTT. The variable domain in full, with the rest retrieved from reference TRBV9 and TRBJ2-3, is DSGVTQTPKHLITATGQRVTLRCSPRSGDLSVYWYQQSLDQGLQFLIQYYNGEERAKGNILERFSAQQFPDLHSELNLSSLELGDSALYFCASAPGATDTQYFGPGTRLTVL.

The chain uses TRBV9 and TRBJ2-1, with 9 bases lining up with TRBD2. In germline, CDR1 is SGDLS, CDR2 YYNGEE. With V trimmed by 0 bases and J by 7 bases, 2 bases remained unmatched. This CDR3 contains 14 residues. In nucleotides, the CDR3 is TGTGCCAGCAGCGTAGGACTAGCGGTAAATGAGCAGTTCTTC. Its translation: CASSVGLAVNEQFF. The full variable domain, completed using reference TRBV9 and TRBJ2-1, is DSGVTQTPKHLITATGQRVTLRCSPRSGDLSVYWYQQSLDQGLQFLIQYYNGEERAKGNILERFSAQQFPDLHSELNLSSLELGDSALYFCASSVGLAVNEQFFGPGTRLTVL.

This chain uses TRBV18 with TRBJ2-7; 8 bases agree with TRBD2. With 2 bases clipped from V and 4 bases from J, the junction kept 13 bases outside the gene matches. CDR3 length: 17 residues. The germline V gene has CDR1 KGHSH and CDR2 LQKENI. This CDR3 is CASSPKAGAQPRYEQYF. DNA for the CDR3: TGTGCCAGCTCACCAAAAGCGGGGGCCCAGCCTCGATACGAGCAGTACTTC. Using reference TRBV18 and TRBJ2-7 for the parts outside the CDR3, the full variable domain is NAGVMQNPRHLVRRRGQEARLRCSPMKGHSHVYWYRQLPEEGLKFMVYLQKENIIDESGMPKERFSAEFPKEGPSILRIQQVVRGDSAAYFCASSPKAGAQPRYEQYFGPGTRLTVT.